The T cell receptor beta chain described here comes from a study of PD-1 blockade in classical Hodgkin lymphoma. Study-wide results and limits: Relapsed/refractory patients reportedly had the lowest baseline TCR diversity, below newly diagnosed patients, who were below healthy donors.

Remarks on this clone: The antigen remains undetermined.

The method was immunoSEQ multiplex PCR; TCRdb's version includes in-frame clones alone and lacks a portion of them. The repertoire holds about 30,000 clones, with roughly 70% as singletons. The germline V gene encodes CDR1 SGHNT and CDR2 YYREEE (reference sequence). After removal of 4 bases from V and 5 bases from J, the junction contained 8 bases not matched to a gene. The CDR3 has 15 amino acids. Each patient experienced a relapse that followed autologous stem cell transplantation, and brentuximab vedotin exposure varied. When best responses were assessed, they were complete response, partial response or progressive disease.

The sequence came from a human donor with classical Hodgkin lymphoma. The chain links TRBV5-4 to TRBJ2-2, with 7 bases identical to TRBD1. The material sequenced was peripheral blood mononuclear cells (PBMCs), taken before the second cycle of nivolumab. CDR3 sequence: CASSARDSWTGELFF. The CDR3 DNA sequence: TGTGCCAGCAGCGCTAGGGACAGTTGGACCGGGGAGCTGTTTTTT.